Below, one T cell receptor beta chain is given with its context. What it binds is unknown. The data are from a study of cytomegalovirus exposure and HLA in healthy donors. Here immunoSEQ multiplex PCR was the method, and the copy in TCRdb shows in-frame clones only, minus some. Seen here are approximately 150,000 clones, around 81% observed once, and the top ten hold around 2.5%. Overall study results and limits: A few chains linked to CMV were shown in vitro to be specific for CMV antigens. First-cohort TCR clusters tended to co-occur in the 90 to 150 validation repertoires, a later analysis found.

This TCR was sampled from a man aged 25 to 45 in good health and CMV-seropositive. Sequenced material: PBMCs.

DNA of the CDR3: TGCGCCAGCACCCCCGGGACAGGGGGCACTGAAGCTTTCTTT. Translated: CASTPGTGGTEAFF. The rearrangement uses TRBV5-1 and TRBJ1-1, with 11 bases that match TRBD1. Germline CDR1 and CDR2: SGHRS and YFSETQ. The length of the CDR3 is 14 residues. Trimming at V came to 6 bases and at J to 4 bases, leaving 5 bases not matched to a gene.